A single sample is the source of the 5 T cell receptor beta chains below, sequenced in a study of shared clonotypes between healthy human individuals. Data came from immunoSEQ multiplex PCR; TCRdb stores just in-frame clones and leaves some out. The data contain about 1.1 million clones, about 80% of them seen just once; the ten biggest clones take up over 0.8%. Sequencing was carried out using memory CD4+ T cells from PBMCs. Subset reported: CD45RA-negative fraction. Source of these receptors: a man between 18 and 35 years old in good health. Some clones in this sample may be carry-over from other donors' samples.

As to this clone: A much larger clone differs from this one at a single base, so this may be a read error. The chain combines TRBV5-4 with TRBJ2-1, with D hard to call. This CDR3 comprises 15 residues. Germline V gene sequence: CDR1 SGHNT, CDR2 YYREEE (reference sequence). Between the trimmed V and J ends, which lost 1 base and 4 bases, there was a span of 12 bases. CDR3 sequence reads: CASSLWLVGYNEQFF. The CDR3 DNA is TGTGCCAGCAGCTTGTGGCTAGTGGGATACAATGAGCAGTTCTTC.

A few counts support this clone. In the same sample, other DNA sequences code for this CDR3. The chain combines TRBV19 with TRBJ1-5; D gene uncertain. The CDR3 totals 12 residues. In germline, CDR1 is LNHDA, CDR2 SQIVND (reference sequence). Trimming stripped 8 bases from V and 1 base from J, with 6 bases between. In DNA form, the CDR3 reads TGTGCCAGTGGGCAGAGCAATCAGCCCCAGCATTTT. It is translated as CASGQSNQPQHF.

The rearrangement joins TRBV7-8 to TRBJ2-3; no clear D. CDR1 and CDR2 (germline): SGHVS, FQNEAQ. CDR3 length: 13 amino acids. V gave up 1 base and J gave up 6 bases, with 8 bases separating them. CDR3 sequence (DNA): TGTGCCAGCAGCTTAGTTTCGGGTGATACGCAGTATTTT. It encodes CASSLVSGDTQYF. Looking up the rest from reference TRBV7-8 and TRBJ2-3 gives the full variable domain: GAGVSQSPRYKVAKRGQDVALRCDPISGHVSLFWYQQALGQGPEFLTYFQNEAQLDKSGLPSDRFFAERPEGSVSTLKIQRTQQEDSAVYLCASSLVSGDTQYFGPGTRLTVL.

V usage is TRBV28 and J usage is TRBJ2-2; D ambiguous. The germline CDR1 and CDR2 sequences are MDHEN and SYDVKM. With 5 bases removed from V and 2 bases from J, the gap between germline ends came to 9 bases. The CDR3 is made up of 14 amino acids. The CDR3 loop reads CASSPGYNTGELFF. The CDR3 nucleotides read TGTGCCAGCAGTCCTGGGTATAACACCGGGGAGCTGTTTTTT.

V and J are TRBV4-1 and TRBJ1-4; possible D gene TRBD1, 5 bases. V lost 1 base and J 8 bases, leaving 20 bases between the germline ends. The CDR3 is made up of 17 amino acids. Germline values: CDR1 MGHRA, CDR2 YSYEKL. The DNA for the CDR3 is TGCGCCAGCAGCCAAGTAGGTAGAGGGAGGGGAACGGAAAAACTGTTTTTT. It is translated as CASSQVGRGRGTEKLFF.